Shown below are 8 T cell receptor beta chains from a single sample sequenced in a study of blood T cell repertoires in COVID-19. The protocol was immunoSEQ multiplex PCR, while the TCRdb copy is restricted to in-frame clones and leaves out a portion. The sample consists of some 200,000 clones, around 82% of them appearing once. The sample taken for sequencing was PBMCs or T cells enriched from blood (not recorded which). The origin of the receptors is a man aged 35 to 55 who had recovered from COVID-19.

As concerns this clone: Other nucleotide sequences from this sample produce the same CDR3. The chain joins TRBV9 to TRBJ1-2; D is unclear. Trimming stripped 0 bases from V and 2 bases from J, with 8 bases between. Germline CDR1 reads SGDLS; CDR2 reads YYNGEE. CDR3 size: 14 residues. CDR3 coding DNA: TGTGCCAGCAGCGTAGGGCCAGAAAACTATGGCTACACCTTC. Its protein is CASSVGPENYGYTF. The whole variable domain, filled in from reference TRBV9 and TRBJ1-2, reads DSGVTQTPKHLITATGQRVTLRCSPRSGDLSVYWYQQSLDQGLQFLIQYYNGEERAKGNILERFSAQQFPDLHSELNLSSLELGDSALYFCASSVGPENYGYTFGSGTRLTVV.

This chain uses TRBV18 with TRBJ1-2, with D possibly being TRBD1 (6 bases). Trimming removed 1 base from V and 6 bases from J, with 18 bases in between. Germline V gives CDR1 KGHSH, CDR2 LQKENI. The CDR3 is 16 residues long. CDR3 nucleotides: TGTGCCAGCTCACCACAGGCCGGGACACAGAACGATGGCTACACCTTC. Translating it yields CASSPQAGTQNDGYTF.

The table lists this clone with a count of one. J is TRBJ1-1 and V is TRBV5-5, with TRBD1 identical over 7 bases. CDR1 and CDR2 (germline): SGHKS, YYEKEE (reference sequence). J lost 6 bases, V lost 0 bases, and 8 bases had no gene match. The CDR3 spans 15 residues. CDR3 sequence: CASSLGDRDSSEAFF. The CDR3 nucleotides read TGTGCCAGCAGCTTGGGGGACCGGGACAGTTCTGAAGCTTTCTTT.

This clone was observed a handful of times. CDR3 residues: CASSPQGARATEAFF. As DNA, the CDR3 is TGTGCCAGCTCACCACAGGGGGCCCGGGCCACTGAAGCTTTCTTT. V usage is TRBV18 and J usage is TRBJ1-1; 7 nucleotides match TRBD1. Per germline, CDR1 KGHSH and CDR2 LQKENI. There are 15 residues in the CDR3. The V and J ends lost 1 base and 4 bases, in that order; junction bases with no gene match: 6.

This chain joins TRBV5-1 and TRBJ1-3; the match to TRBD1 covers 7 bases. V was pared by 4 bases and J by 2 bases, with 9 bases of the junction left unmatched. This CDR3 spans 16 amino acids. The germline gives CDR1 SGHRS, CDR2 YFSETQ. CDR3 in amino acids: CASSLDRAETGNTIYF. The CDR3 DNA is TGCGCCAGCAGCCTCGACAGGGCAGAGACTGGAAACACCATATATTTT.

V usage is TRBV7-2 and J usage is TRBJ1-5, with D perhaps matching TRBD1 (5 bases). Germline V gives CDR1 SGHTA, CDR2 FQGNSA. The CDR3 length is 14 residues. The V gene lost 5 bases and the J gene lost 1 base, with 9 bases spanning the gap. Here the CDR3 reads CASSPQGSNQPQHF. The CDR3 nucleotides are TGTGCCAGCAGCCCCCAGGGAAGCAATCAGCCCCAGCATTTT.

This clone was seen a handful of times. The rearrangement links TRBV28 to TRBJ1-3; D is unclear. Germline loops: CDR1 MDHEN, CDR2 SYDVKM. The CDR3 sequence is 16 residues long. The V and J ends lost 3 bases and 3 bases respectively, with 15 bases between them. CDR3 DNA sequence: TGTGCCAGCAGTTTGCTAAGTTTTCGTTATGGAAACACCATATATTTT. It encodes CASSLLSFRYGNTIYF.

This chain uses TRBV21-1 with TRBJ1-1; the D segment call TRBD1 is taken from the table without a DNA check. TRBV21-1 is reported as a pseudogene. CDR3 size: 18 residues. The CDR3 loop is CASSQRGDRVLRNTEAFF. As DNA, the CDR3 is TGTGCCAGCAGCCAAAGAGGAGACAGGGTCTTAAGGAACACTGAAGCTTTCTTT.